The sequence of this TCR beta chain was determined in a study of blood T cell repertoires in COVID-19. Study summary: Italy, Spain and the United States were the sources of the convalescent and acute COVID-19 samples. In each case, the material was cDNA or gDNA derived from T cells, B-cell-depleted T cells, or PBMCs.

CDR3 length: 15 residues. V lost 0 bases and J 0 bases, leaving 8 bases between the germline ends. Germline values: CDR1 MGHRA, CDR2 YSYEKL. Some clones are missing from TCRdb's copy, which holds only in-frame ones; the method was immunoSEQ multiplex PCR. The sample shows 140,000 to 150,000 clones, approximately 81% of them seen only once. The TCR sequence derives from a human donor with acute or convalescent COVID-19. The donor label of this sample is uncertain. The gene calls are TRBV4-1 and TRBJ1-1, with D unresolved. The sequenced sample was peripheral blood. CDR3 coding DNA: TGCGCCAGCAGCCAAGAGCGGGTAATGAACACTGAAGCTTTCTTT. Translating gives CASSQERVMNTEAFF.